This entry describes one TCR beta chain. Its matching antigen is unknown. The data are from a study of cytomegalovirus exposure and HLA in healthy donors. Across the study: Findings of an earlier analysis included roughly 120 million unique TCR beta sequences from roughly 200 million T cells.

This CDR3 is 16 amino acids long. With 3 bases removed from V and 0 bases from J, the gap between germline ends came to 14 bases. CDR1 is ENHRY, CDR2 SYGVKD, per germline. Whole-study findings and limits: A later analysis linked some 17,000 TCR beta sequences to HLA alleles at 0.05 false discovery rate. Rare sequences made up most TCRs, while some public TCRs were found in many donors. Through in vitro validation, a few CMV-associated chains were shown to be specific for CMV antigens.

In the PCR, 60 Vbeta and 13 Jbeta primers were used. Some clones are missing from TCRdb's copy, which holds only in-frame ones; the method was immunoSEQ multiplex PCR. The sample carries 150,000 to 200,000 clones, about 80% recorded once. The J gene is TRBJ2-5, the V gene TRBV10-3; weak D call: TRBD2 (6 bases). The sample taken for sequencing was PBMCs. The receptor was isolated from a woman in her 40s in good health and CMV-seronegative. Written as DNA, the CDR3 is TGTGCCATCAGTGATAGGGGTAGCGGTTACCAAGAGACCCAGTACTTC. Translating it yields CAISDRGSGYQETQYF.